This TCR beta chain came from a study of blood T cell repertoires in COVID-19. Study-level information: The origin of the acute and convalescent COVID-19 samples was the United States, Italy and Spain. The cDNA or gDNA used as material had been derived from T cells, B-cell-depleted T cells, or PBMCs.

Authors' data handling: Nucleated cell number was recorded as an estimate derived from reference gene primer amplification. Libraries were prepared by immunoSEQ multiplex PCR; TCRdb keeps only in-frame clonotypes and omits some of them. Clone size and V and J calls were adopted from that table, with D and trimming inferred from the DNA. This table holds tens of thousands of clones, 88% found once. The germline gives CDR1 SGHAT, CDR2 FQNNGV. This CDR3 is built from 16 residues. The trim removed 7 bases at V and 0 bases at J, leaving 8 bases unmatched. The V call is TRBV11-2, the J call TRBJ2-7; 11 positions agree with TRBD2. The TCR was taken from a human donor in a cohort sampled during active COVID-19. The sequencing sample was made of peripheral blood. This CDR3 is CASTPFGTSGSYEQYF. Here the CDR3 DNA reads TGTGCCAGCACCCCATTCGGGACTAGCGGCTCCTACGAGCAGTACTTC.